Presented here are 11 T cell receptor beta chains from one specimen sequenced in a study of T cell responses to AZD1222 COVID-19 vaccine. TCRdb keeps only in-frame clones here, not all; method: immunoSEQ multiplex PCR. The repertoire has roughly 120,000 clones, roughly nine tenths of them found once; the top ten carry approximately 4.5%. This specimen consisted of peripheral blood, obtained on day 0 of AZD1222 vaccination. Source of these receptors: an adult in good health.

The chain recombines TRBV9 with TRBJ1-5; no definite D call. The V gene's germline CDR1 is SGDLS and CDR2 YYNGEE. V was cut by 0 bases and J by 8 bases, with 12 bases left in between. The CDR3 covers 14 residues. As DNA, the CDR3 is TGTGCCAGCAGCGTAGAATCTGACCGGAAGCCCCAGCATTTT. Translating it yields CASSVESDRKPQHF.

V and J are TRBV30 and TRBJ2-1; a weak D match, TRBD2 (6 bases). This CDR3 has 13 residues. The V gene lost 3 bases and the J gene lost 3 bases, with 9 bases spanning the gap. Germline CDR1 and CDR2: GTSNPN and SVGIG (reference sequence). The CDR3, as DNA: TGTGCCTGGAGCCGCGGGGTCTACAATGAGCAGTTCTTC. It yields the protein CAWSRGVYNEQFF.

This chain uses TRBV5-4 with TRBJ2-5; 10 bases fit TRBD1. The CDR3 runs to 17 residues. Looked up from germline, CDR1 is SGHNT and CDR2 is YYREEE (reference sequence). V lost 1 base to trimming and J lost 5 bases; unmatched junction nucleotides: 11. The CDR3 loop reads CASSLPQGQGLGETQYF. DNA for the CDR3: TGTGCCAGCAGCTTGCCCCAGGGACAGGGGTTGGGGGAGACCCAGTACTTC.

The chain has TRBV7-3 and TRBJ2-1; TRBD1 matches 7 bases. This CDR3 contains 14 residues. The V gene end was trimmed by 3 bases and the J gene end by 3 bases; junction bases not matched to a gene: 2. Looked up from germline, CDR1 is SGHTA and CDR2 is FQGTGA. The DNA of the CDR3 is TGTGCCAGCAGCTTGGGACAGAACTACAATGAGCAGTTCTTC. Translation gives CASSLGQNYNEQFF.

This clone was seen just once. The V call is TRBV7-8, the J call TRBJ2-1, with 13 bases that match TRBD2. With V trimmed by 3 bases and J by 7 bases, 3 bases remained unmatched. The germline CDR1 and CDR2 sequences are SGHVS and FQNEAQ. The CDR3 runs 15 residues. The CDR3 DNA reads TGTGCCAGCAGCTTCGGGACTAGCGGGAAAAATGAGCAGTTCTTC. Its protein product is CASSFGTSGKNEQFF.

The chain joins TRBV6-2 or TRBV6-3 to TRBJ2-2; perhaps TRBD2 as D (6 bases). V lost 6 bases and J 7 bases, leaving 15 bases between the germline ends. CDR1 is MNHEY, CDR2 SVGEGT, per germline. This CDR3 contains 14 residues. CDR3 bases: TGTGCCAGCAGCCTTGTCGCCGGGGGCGGGGAGCTGTTTTTT. Translating it yields CASSLVAGGGELFF.

The chain recombines TRBV7-8 with TRBJ2-7, with D hard to call. V lost 0 bases to trimming and J lost 0 bases, with 9 bases between them. Looked up from germline, CDR1 is SGHVS and CDR2 is FQNEAQ. The CDR3 contains 15 residues. DNA for the CDR3: TGTGCCAGCAGCTTAGCGCATGGGATCTCCTACGAGCAGTACTTC. It yields the protein CASSLAHGISYEQYF. The full variable domain, completed using reference TRBV7-8 and TRBJ2-7, is GAGVSQSPRYKVAKRGQDVALRCDPISGHVSLFWYQQALGQGPEFLTYFQNEAQLDKSGLPSDRFFAERPEGSVSTLKIQRTQQEDSAVYLCASSLAHGISYEQYFGPGTRLTVT.

The V gene is TRBV9, the J gene TRBJ2-3, with a tentative D call TRBD2 (6 bases). There are 14 residues in the CDR3. CDR1 and CDR2 from the germline V gene are SGDLS and YYNGEE. The V gene lost 8 bases and the J gene lost 5 bases, with 18 bases spanning the gap. CDR3 sequence: CARRHGGALDTQYF. The CDR3 DNA reads as TGTGCCAGGAGACATGGCGGGGCCTTAGATACGCAGTATTTT.

The chain couples TRBV18 to TRBJ2-7; 7 nucleotides align to TRBD1. The CDR3 runs 15 residues. The germline gives CDR1 KGHSH, CDR2 LQKENI. J was trimmed by 2 bases and V by 6 bases; bases with no gene match: 10. The chain's CDR3 is CASSTIGQDPYEQYF. The CDR3 DNA reads TGTGCCAGCTCCACCATTGGACAGGATCCCTACGAGCAGTACTTC.

Only one count was recorded for this clone. This rearrangement joins TRBV6-5 to TRBJ2-1, with 13 nucleotides matching TRBD2. The CDR3 length is 14 residues. The J segment lost 14 bases and the V segment lost 0 bases, leaving 4 bases of the junction unmatched. Germline V gene sequence: CDR1 MNHEY, CDR2 SVGAGI. The CDR3 sequence is CASSYSTGTSGEFF. The CDR3 nucleotides are TGTGCCAGCAGTTACTCTACTGGGACTAGCGGGGAGTTCTTC.

This chain uses TRBV7-3 with TRBJ1-2; D call uncertain. Germline V gene sequence: CDR1 SGHTA, CDR2 FQGTGA. Trimming took off 1 base at V and 8 bases at J, with 11 bases between the two ends. The CDR3 length is 13 residues. The CDR3 loop is CASSLSSISGYTF. For the CDR3, the DNA is TGTGCCAGCAGCTTAAGTAGTATTTCCGGCTACACCTTC.